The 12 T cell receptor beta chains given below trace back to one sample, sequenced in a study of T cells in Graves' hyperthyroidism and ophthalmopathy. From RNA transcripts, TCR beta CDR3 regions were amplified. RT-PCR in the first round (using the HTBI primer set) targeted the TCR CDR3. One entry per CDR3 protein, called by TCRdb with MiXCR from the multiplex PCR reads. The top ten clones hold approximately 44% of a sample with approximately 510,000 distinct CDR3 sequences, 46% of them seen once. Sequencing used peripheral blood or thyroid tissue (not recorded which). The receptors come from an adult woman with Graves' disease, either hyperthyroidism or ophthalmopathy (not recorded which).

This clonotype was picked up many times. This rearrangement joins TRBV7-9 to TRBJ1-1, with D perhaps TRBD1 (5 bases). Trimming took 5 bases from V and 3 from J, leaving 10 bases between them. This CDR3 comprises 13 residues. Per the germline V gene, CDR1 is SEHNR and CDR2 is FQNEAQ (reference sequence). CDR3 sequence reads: CASSPGTDTEAFF. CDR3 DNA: TGTGCCAGCAGCCCCGGGACTGACACTGAAGCTTTCTTT.

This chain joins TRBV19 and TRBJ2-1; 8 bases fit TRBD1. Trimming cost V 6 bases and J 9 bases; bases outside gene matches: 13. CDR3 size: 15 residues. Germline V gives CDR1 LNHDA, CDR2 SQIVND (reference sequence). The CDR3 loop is CASRATGQARGEQFF. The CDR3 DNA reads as TGTGCCAGTAGGGCTACGGGACAGGCCCGGGGTGAGCAGTTCTTC.

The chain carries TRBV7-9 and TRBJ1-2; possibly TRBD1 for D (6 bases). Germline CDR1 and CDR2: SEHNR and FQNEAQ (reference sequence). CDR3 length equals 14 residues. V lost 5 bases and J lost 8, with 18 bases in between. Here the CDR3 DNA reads TGTGCCAGCAGCCAAGACCTGACAGGCCTCGGCTACACCTTC. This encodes CASSQDLTGLGYTF.

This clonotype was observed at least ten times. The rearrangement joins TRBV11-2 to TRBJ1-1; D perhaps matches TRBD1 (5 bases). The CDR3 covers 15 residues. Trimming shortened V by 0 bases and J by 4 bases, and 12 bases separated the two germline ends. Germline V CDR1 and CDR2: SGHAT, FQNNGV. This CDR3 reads CASSLDDSWGTEAFF. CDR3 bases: TGTGCCAGCAGCTTAGATGACAGTTGGGGCACTGAAGCTTTCTTT.

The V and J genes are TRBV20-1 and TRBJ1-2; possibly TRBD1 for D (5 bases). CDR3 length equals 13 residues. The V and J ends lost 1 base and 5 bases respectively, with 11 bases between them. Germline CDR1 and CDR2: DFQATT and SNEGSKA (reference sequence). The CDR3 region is CSARVTVLYGYTF. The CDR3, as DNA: TGCAGTGCTAGAGTGACAGTCTTATATGGCTACACCTTC.

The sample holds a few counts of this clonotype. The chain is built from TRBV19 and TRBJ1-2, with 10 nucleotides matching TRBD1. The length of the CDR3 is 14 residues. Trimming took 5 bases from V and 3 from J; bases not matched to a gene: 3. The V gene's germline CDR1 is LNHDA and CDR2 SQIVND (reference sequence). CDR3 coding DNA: TGTGCCAGTAGTGCGGGGACAGGGGACTATGGCTACACCTTC. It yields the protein CASSAGTGDYGYTF.

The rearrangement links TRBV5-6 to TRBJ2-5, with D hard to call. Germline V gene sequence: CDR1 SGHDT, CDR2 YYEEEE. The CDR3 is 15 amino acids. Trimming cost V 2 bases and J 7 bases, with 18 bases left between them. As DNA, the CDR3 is TGTGCCAGCAGCTTCCTGGAGCAGGCCCGAGGGACCCAGTACTTC. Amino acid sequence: CASSFLEQARGTQYF.

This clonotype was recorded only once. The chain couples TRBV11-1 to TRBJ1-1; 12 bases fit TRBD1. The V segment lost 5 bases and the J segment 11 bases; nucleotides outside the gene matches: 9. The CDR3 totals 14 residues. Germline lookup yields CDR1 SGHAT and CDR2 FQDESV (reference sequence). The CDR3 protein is CASSHRDRGLGAFF. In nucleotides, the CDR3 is TGTGCCAGCAGCCACCGGGACAGGGGGCTGGGGGCTTTCTTT.

The CDR3 bases are TGTGCCAGCTCACATACCGAAGGACAGGGGAAGAACTATGGCTACACCTTC. Its translation is CASSHTEGQGKNYGYTF. The V and J genes are TRBV18 and TRBJ1-2; the match to TRBD1 covers 9 bases. Germline lookup yields CDR1 KGHSH and CDR2 LQKENI. The trim removed 4 bases at V and 2 bases at J, leaving 11 bases unmatched. CDR3 length: 17 residues.

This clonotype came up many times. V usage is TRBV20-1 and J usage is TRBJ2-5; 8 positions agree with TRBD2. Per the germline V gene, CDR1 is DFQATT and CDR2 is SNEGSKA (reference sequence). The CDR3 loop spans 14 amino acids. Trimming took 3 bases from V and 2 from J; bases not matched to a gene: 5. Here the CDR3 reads CSARNLAGQETQYF. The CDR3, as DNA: TGCAGTGCTAGGAACCTAGCGGGTCAAGAGACCCAGTACTTC.

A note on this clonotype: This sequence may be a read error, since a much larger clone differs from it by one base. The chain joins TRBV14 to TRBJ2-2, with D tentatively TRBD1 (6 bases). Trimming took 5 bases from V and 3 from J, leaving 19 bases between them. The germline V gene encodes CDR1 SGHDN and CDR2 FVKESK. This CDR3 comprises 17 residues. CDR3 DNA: TGTGCCAGCAGCGCCCAGGGGTCCTTCCTGGACACCGGGGAGCTGTTTTTT. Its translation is CASSAQGSFLDTGELFF.

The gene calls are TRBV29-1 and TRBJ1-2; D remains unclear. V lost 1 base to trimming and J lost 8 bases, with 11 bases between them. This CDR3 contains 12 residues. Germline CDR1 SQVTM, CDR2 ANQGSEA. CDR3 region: CSVEGGFLGYTF. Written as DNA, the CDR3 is TGCAGCGTTGAAGGAGGGTTTTTGGGCTACACCTTC.